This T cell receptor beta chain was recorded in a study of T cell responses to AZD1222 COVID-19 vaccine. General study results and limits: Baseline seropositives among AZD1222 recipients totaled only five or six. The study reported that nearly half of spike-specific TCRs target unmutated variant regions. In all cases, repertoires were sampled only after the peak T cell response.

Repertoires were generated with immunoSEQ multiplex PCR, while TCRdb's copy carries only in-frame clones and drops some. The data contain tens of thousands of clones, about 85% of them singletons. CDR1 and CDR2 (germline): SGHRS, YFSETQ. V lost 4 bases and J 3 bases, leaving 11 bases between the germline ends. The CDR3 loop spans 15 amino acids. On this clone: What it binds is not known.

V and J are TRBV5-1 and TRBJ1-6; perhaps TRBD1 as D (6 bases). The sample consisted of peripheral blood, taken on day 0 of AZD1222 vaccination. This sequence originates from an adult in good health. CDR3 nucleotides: TGCGCCAGCAGCCCAAACAGGGTCTATAATTCACCCCTCCACTTT. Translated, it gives CASSPNRVYNSPLHF.